The 28 T cell receptor beta chains below all came from one sample that was sequenced in a study of shared clonotypes between healthy human individuals. Data came from immunoSEQ multiplex PCR; TCRdb stores just in-frame clones and leaves some out. The table shows approximately 2.5 million clones, with roughly 93% occurring only once. The sequenced sample consisted of naive CD4+ T cells from PBMCs. Stated subset: CD45RA+ positively selected. Receptors were obtained from a man between 18 and 29 years old in good health. Some clones in this sample may be carry-over from other donors' samples.

This chain uses TRBV28 with TRBJ2-1; D is possibly TRBD1 or TRBD2 (6 bases each). CDR3 size: 15 residues. Germline V gene sequence: CDR1 MDHEN, CDR2 SYDVKM. V lost 2 bases, J lost 5 bases, and 13 bases lay in between. In DNA, the CDR3 is TGTGCCAGCAGTTTAGGGGGGCTGGGCGACAATGAGCAGTTCTTC. It codes for CASSLGGLGDNEQFF.

The chain combines TRBV6-5 with TRBJ1-2, with a weak D call TRBD1 (6 bases). The germline CDR1 and CDR2 sequences are MNHEY and SVGAGI. There are 15 residues in the CDR3. Trimming left V 5 bases short and J 6 bases short, with 19 bases between. The CDR3 coding sequence is TGTGCCAGCAGTCCCAGGGGAACGGGACTTGATGGCTACACCTTC. Its translation is CASSPRGTGLDGYTF.

The chain combines TRBV2 with TRBJ2-3, with 8 bases identical to TRBD2. Trimming removed 9 bases from V and 8 bases from J; junction bases left unmatched: 7. This CDR3 contains 12 residues. Germline V gives CDR1 SNHLY, CDR2 FYNNEI. CDR3 sequence reads: CASSGTRGTQYF. Written as DNA, the CDR3 is TGTGCCAGTTCCGGGACTAGGGGTACGCAGTATTTT.

The chain joins TRBV2 to TRBJ2-3, with TRBD2 as a possible D gene (5 bases). CDR1 SNHLY and CDR2 FYNNEI come from the germline V gene. The CDR3 consists of 15 residues. V was shortened by 3 bases and J by 4 bases, with 14 bases between the two germline ends. In nucleotides, the CDR3 is TGTGCCAGCAGTGAGAAGCGGAGCCCCCCAGATACGCAGTATTTT. It specifies CASSEKRSPPDTQYF.

Comments on this clone: Other nucleotide sequences in the sample specify the same CDR3. The CDR3 bases are TGTGCCAGCAGCGTAAGAGGCACGGACACCGGGGAGCTGTTTTTT. Its protein is CASSVRGTDTGELFF. This chain links TRBV9 with TRBJ2-2; no firm D call. The CDR3 length is 15 residues. Germline V gene sequence: CDR1 SGDLS, CDR2 YYNGEE. Between the trimmed V and J ends, which lost 1 base and 3 bases, there was a span of 10 bases.

The genes are TRBV28 and TRBJ1-6, with a weak D call TRBD1 (6 bases). V gave up 10 bases and J gave up 9 bases, with 19 bases separating them. This CDR3 comprises 14 residues. The germline V gene encodes CDR1 MDHEN and CDR2 SYDVKM. The CDR3 nucleotides read TGTGCCACCCAGGGGTCTCTTCAGGGTTCACCCCTCCACTTT. This encodes CATQGSLQGSPLHF.

The J gene is TRBJ2-2, the V gene TRBV4-2, with D possibly TRBD2 on 6 matching bases. Trimming left V 9 bases short and J 4 bases short, with 18 bases between. This CDR3 is 15 amino acids long. CDR1 and CDR2 from the germline V gene are LGHNA and YNFKEQ. The CDR3 DNA reads as TGTGCCAGGTTGGGGGGTTTGGATGTCACCGGGGAGCTGTTTTTT. This encodes CARLGGLDVTGELFF.

This clone showed up just once. The V call is TRBV28, the J call TRBJ2-3, with 9 bases that match TRBD2. Trimming cost V 2 bases and J 2 bases; bases outside gene matches: 2. The length of the CDR3 is 15 residues. The germline V gene has CDR1 MDHEN and CDR2 SYDVKM. The CDR3 DNA is TGTGCCAGCAGTTTAGCTAGCGGGATCACAGATACGCAGTATTTT. It specifies CASSLASGITDTQYF.

This chain links TRBV6-1 with TRBJ2-4; tentative D call: TRBD1 (6 bases). The V gene's germline CDR1 is MNHNS and CDR2 SASEGT. The V gene lost 6 bases and the J gene lost 2 bases, with 11 bases spanning the gap. This CDR3 comprises 14 residues. CDR3 DNA sequence: TGTGCCAGCAGGATAGGGGGATCCAAAAACATTCAGTACTTC. It yields the protein CASRIGGSKNIQYF.

V usage is TRBV28 and J usage is TRBJ2-7; 7 nucleotides line up with TRBD1. The length of the CDR3 is 14 residues. Germline CDR1 and CDR2: MDHEN and SYDVKM. J gave up 3 bases and V 4 bases, and 6 bases lay outside the gene matches. In DNA form, the CDR3 reads TGTGCCAGCAGTTCGGGACAGTTCGGCTACGAGCAGTACTTC. It translates to CASSSGQFGYEQYF.

This chain uses TRBV2 with TRBJ2-1; no clear D. Germline values: CDR1 SNHLY, CDR2 FYNNEI. The CDR3 has 13 amino acids. V lost 5 bases to trimming and J lost 3 bases, with 8 bases between them. The chain's CDR3 is CASSNSIYNEQFF. As DNA, the CDR3 is TGTGCCAGCAGTAACAGCATCTACAATGAGCAGTTCTTC. Complete variable domain (other parts from reference TRBV2 and TRBJ2-1): EPEVTQTPSHQVTQMGQEVILRCVPISNHLYFYWYRQILGQKVEFLVSFYNNEISEKSEIFDDQFSVERPDGSNFTLKIRSTKLEDSAMYFCASSNSIYNEQFFGPGTRLTVL.

The chain has TRBV5-1 and TRBJ2-5, with D uncertain. Trimming took off 3 bases at V and 3 bases at J, with 9 bases between the two ends. Germline values: CDR1 SGHRS, CDR2 YFSETQ. CDR3 length: 13 amino acids. Written as DNA, the CDR3 is TGCGCCAGCAGCTGGGTAGGCGAAGAGACCCAGTACTTC. Encoded protein: CASSWVGEETQYF.

The DNA for the CDR3 is TGTGCCAGTAGTCCAAGGACTAGCCACCGCTACGAGCAGTACTTC. This gives the protein CASSPRTSHRYEQYF. This rearrangement joins TRBV19 to TRBJ2-7; 8 bases are a match to TRBD2. The CDR3 covers 15 residues. In germline, CDR1 is LNHDA, CDR2 SQIVND (reference sequence). V lost 5 bases and J lost 3; bases outside the gene matches: 9.

This clone has just one count. At the DNA level, this CDR3 is encoded by other sequences in the same sample as well. The chain has TRBV18 and TRBJ2-7, with D perhaps assigned TRBD1 or TRBD2 (6 bases each). The CDR3 loop spans 15 amino acids. Trimming took 3 bases from V and 4 from J, leaving 16 bases between them. Looked up from germline, CDR1 is KGHSH and CDR2 is LQKENI. CDR3: CASSPPGTGTYEQYF. In DNA, the CDR3 is TGTGCCAGCTCACCCCCCGGAACAGGGACTTACGAGCAGTACTTC.

The chain employs TRBV5-1 and TRBJ1-1; maybe TRBD1 (6 bases). Germline CDR1 and CDR2: SGHRS and YFSETQ. The CDR3 is 13 amino acids. V lost 7 bases and J 0 bases, leaving 10 bases between the germline ends. The CDR3 spells CASQDSMNTEAFF. CDR3 bases: TGCGCCAGCCAGGACAGCATGAACACTGAAGCTTTCTTT.

The V call is TRBV10-3, the J call TRBJ1-5; no firm D call. Trimming stripped 10 bases from V and 3 bases from J, with 7 bases between. Looked up from germline, CDR1 is ENHRY and CDR2 is SYGVKD. CDR3 length equals 11 residues. CDR3 protein: CASVINQPQHF. DNA for the CDR3: TGTGCCAGTGTTATCAATCAGCCCCAGCATTTT.

V and J are TRBV29-1 and TRBJ2-5; 8 nucleotides line up with TRBD2. This CDR3 region has 14 residues. From germline, CDR1 is SQVTM and CDR2 ANQGSEA. V was clipped by 6 bases and J by 5 bases; unmatched bases: 11. The CDR3 spells CSVLAGPGGETQYF. DNA for the CDR3: TGCAGCGTCTTAGCGGGACCCGGAGGGGAGACCCAGTACTTC. Full variable domain (outside the CDR3, taken from reference TRBV29-1 and TRBJ2-5): SAVISQKPSRDICQRGTSLTIQCQVDSQVTMMFWYRQQPGQSLTLIATANQGSEATYESGFVIDKFPISRPNLTFSTLTVSNMSPEDSSIYLCSVLAGPGGETQYFGPGTRLLVL.

The rearrangement links TRBV5-1 to TRBJ2-3, with 12 bases matching TRBD2. The germline V gene encodes CDR1 SGHRS and CDR2 YFSETQ. CDR3 length: 17 residues. The J segment lost 5 bases and the V segment lost 2 bases, leaving 9 bases of the junction unmatched. The CDR3 sequence: CASSLGLAGIQRDTQYF. CDR3 DNA: TGCGCCAGCAGCTTAGGACTAGCGGGAATTCAGCGAGATACGCAGTATTTT.

This chain joins TRBV6-5 and TRBJ2-7; 9 nucleotides agree with TRBD2. With 6 bases clipped from V and 3 bases from J, the junction kept 9 bases outside the gene matches. In germline, CDR1 is MNHEY, CDR2 SVGAGI. The CDR3 covers 15 residues. Written as DNA, the CDR3 is TGTGCCAGCAGACCCGATAGCGGGAGAGTCTACGAGCAGTACTTC. It is translated as CASRPDSGRVYEQYF.

The CDR3 bases are TGTGCCAGCAGCCACCTACTACTCTACACTGAAGCTTTCTTT. Amino acid sequence: CASSHLLLYTEAFF. The rearrangement joins TRBV14 to TRBJ1-1, with D hard to call. Per the germline V gene, CDR1 is SGHDN and CDR2 is FVKESK. V was cut by 3 bases and J by 3 bases, with 11 bases left in between. The CDR3 extends over 14 amino acids.

The sample holds one count of this clone. The V call is TRBV10-3, the J call TRBJ2-1; 8 positions agree with TRBD2. This CDR3 has 14 amino acids. Germline V gene lookup returns CDR1 ENHRY and CDR2 SYGVKD. Unmatched junction bases numbered 6, after V lost 3 bases and J lost 8 bases. CDR3 nucleotides: TGTGCCATCAGTGACCCGGGGGGGGGCGATGAGCAGTTCTTC. Translation gives CAISDPGGGDEQFF.

The V gene is TRBV9, the J gene TRBJ2-1; D gene ambiguous. Trimming pared 0 bases from V and 4 bases from J, leaving 14 bases between. Germline values: CDR1 SGDLS, CDR2 YYNGEE. CDR3 length equals 16 residues. For the CDR3, the DNA is TGTGCCAGCAGCGTAGGACCGTCTAGAATTTACAATGAGCAGTTCTTC. Amino acid sequence: CASSVGPSRIYNEQFF.

The J gene is TRBJ2-1, the V gene TRBV30, with 13 bases aligning to TRBD2. The J segment lost 6 bases and the V segment lost 5 bases, leaving 4 bases of the junction unmatched. The CDR3 extends over 14 amino acids. CDR1 GTSNPN and CDR2 SVGIG come from the germline V gene (reference sequence). Written as DNA, the CDR3 is TGTGCCTGGGGACTAGCGGGAGCGACCAATGAGCAGTTCTTC. The encoded protein is CAWGLAGATNEQFF.

The chain carries TRBV15 and TRBJ2-3; TRBD2 agrees at 8 bases. V dropped 3 bases and J dropped 10; count of bases not matched to a gene: 9. The CDR3 covers 14 residues. Germline CDR1 and CDR2: LNHNV and YYDKDF (reference sequence). DNA for the CDR3: TGTGCCACCAGCAGTAATCTAGGACTAGCTGCGCAGTATTTT. Its protein product is CATSSNLGLAAQYF.

V usage is TRBV2 and J usage is TRBJ2-5; D not resolved. V gave up 2 bases and J gave up 2 bases, with 9 bases separating them. Germline lookup yields CDR1 SNHLY and CDR2 FYNNEI. CDR3 length: 14 amino acids. The CDR3 here is CASSERNYQETQYF. CDR3 sequence (DNA): TGTGCCAGCAGTGAACGTAACTATCAAGAGACCCAGTACTTC.

This chain uses TRBV5-1 with TRBJ2-5; D might be TRBD2 (5 bases). Germline lookup yields CDR1 SGHRS and CDR2 YFSETQ. The CDR3 consists of 13 residues. Trimming shortened V by 3 bases and J by 8 bases, and 14 bases separated the two germline ends. The CDR3 DNA reads as TGCGCCAGCAGCTCCGCCCCTGAGGGAACCCAGTACTTC. Translation gives CASSSAPEGTQYF.

The chain links TRBV15 to TRBJ1-2; a weak D match, TRBD1 (6 bases). With 1 base removed from V and 4 bases from J, the gap between germline ends came to 16 bases. Germline CDR1 is LNHNV and CDR2 is YYDKDF (reference sequence). The length of the CDR3 is 16 residues. The CDR3 is CATSRGRTGDTYGYTF. The CDR3 nucleotides are TGTGCCACCAGCAGAGGGCGGACGGGGGACACCTATGGCTACACCTTC.

The rearrangement uses TRBV25-1 and TRBJ2-3; D is unclear. The CDR3 runs to 10 residues. V lost 7 bases and J 6 bases, leaving 5 bases between the germline ends. Germline assignment: CDR1 MGHDK and CDR2 SYGVNS. CDR3 bases: TGTGCCAGCAAGAAGGATACGCAGTATTTT. Its translation is CASKKDTQYF. Based on the CDR3 plus reference TRBV25-1 and TRBJ2-3, the full variable domain is EADIYQTPRYLVIGTGKKITLECSQTMGHDKMYWYQQDPGMELHLIHYSYGVNSTEKGDLSSESTVSRIRTEHFPLTLESARPSHTSQYLCASKKDTQYFGPGTRLTVL.